Below, 27 T cell receptor beta chains from the same sample are listed, as sequenced in a study of OX40 agonist ivuxolimab in advanced cancers. Clones were read by immunoSEQ multiplex PCR, and TCRdb kept only the in-frame ones, dropping some. The profile shows approximately 35,000 clones, about 87% of them singletons. The input for sequencing was CD4+ or CD8+ T cells sorted from blood, taken in a trial of the OX40 agonist ivuxolimab. All receptors derive from an adult with an advanced solid tumor such as melanoma, head and neck, liver or kidney cancer.

The chain links TRBV6-1 to TRBJ2-1; TRBD2 matches 11 bases. The trim removed 7 bases at V and 8 bases at J, leaving 7 bases unmatched. The germline V gene has CDR1 MNHNS and CDR2 SASEGT. CDR3 length: 14 residues. CDR3 region: CASIVAGGRYEQFF. The CDR3, as DNA: TGTGCCAGCATTGTAGCGGGGGGGCGGTATGAGCAGTTCTTC.

This chain connects TRBV4-1 to TRBJ1-4; a weak D match, TRBD1 (6 bases). Germline CDR1 MGHRA, CDR2 YSYEKL. This CDR3 contains 14 residues. With 3 bases removed from V and 3 bases from J, the gap between germline ends came to 8 bases. The CDR3 coding sequence is TGCGCCAGCAGCCACTCAGGGGCTAATGAAAAACTGTTTTTT. Amino acids: CASSHSGANEKLFF.

The rearrangement uses TRBV6-1 and TRBJ2-2, with D unresolved. V was cut by 6 bases and J by 0 bases, with 2 bases left in between. This CDR3 contains 12 residues. Germline V gene data show CDR1 as MNHNS and CDR2 as SASEGT. The CDR3 nucleotides read TGTGCCAGCAGGCCGAACACCGGGGAGCTGTTTTTT. Translating it yields CASRPNTGELFF.

The chain employs TRBV6-1 and TRBJ2-3; 10 positions match TRBD2. Germline assignment: CDR1 MNHNS and CDR2 SASEGT. The CDR3 is 15 residues long. V shed 6 bases, J shed 2 bases, and the junction held 5 bases outside the gene matches. CDR3 sequence: CASSGTSGTTDTQYF. CDR3 DNA sequence: TGTGCCAGCAGCGGCACTAGCGGGACCACAGATACGCAGTATTTT.

This clone was recorded only once. This rearrangement joins TRBV16 to TRBJ2-3, with D unresolved. Per the germline V gene, CDR1 is KGHSY and CDR2 is FQNENV. The CDR3 runs 15 residues. V was clipped by 4 bases and J by 1 base, with 12 bases between them. CDR3 DNA sequence: TGTGCCAGCAGCCGCACTCTTACAGGCACAGATACGCAGTATTTT. Protein product: CASSRTLTGTDTQYF.

The chain uses TRBV5-1 and TRBJ2-3; 12 bases are a match to TRBD2. The J segment lost 5 bases and the V segment lost 4 bases, leaving 8 bases of the junction unmatched. From germline, CDR1 is SGHRS and CDR2 YFSETQ. The CDR3 length is 16 residues. CDR3 region: CASSALAGGAGDTQYF. Here the CDR3 DNA reads TGCGCCAGCAGCGCACTAGCGGGGGGTGCGGGAGATACGCAGTATTTT.

V and J are TRBV7-2 and TRBJ2-7; D might be TRBD1 or TRBD2, each matching 6 bases. This CDR3 contains 13 residues. The germline CDR1 and CDR2 sequences are SGHTA and FQGNSA. V was shortened by 7 bases and J by 2 bases, with 12 bases between the two germline ends. The CDR3 nucleotides are TGTGCCAGCATGGGGGGCGCGGCCTACGAGCAGTACTTC. The encoded protein is CASMGGAAYEQYF.

The rearrangement links TRBV5-1 to TRBJ1-1; TRBD1 matches 10 bases. Germline CDR1 SGHRS, CDR2 YFSETQ. The trim removed 5 bases at V and 1 base at J, leaving 5 bases unmatched. The length of the CDR3 is 15 residues. CDR3 DNA sequence: TGCGCCAGCAGGGGGACAGGGGCCTCGAACACTGAAGCTTTCTTT. Its protein product is CASRGTGASNTEAFF.

The rearrangement joins TRBV2 to TRBJ2-7; D is ambiguous. The ends were cut back, 3 bases at V and 2 bases at J, with 2 bases in the middle. Germline V gives CDR1 SNHLY, CDR2 FYNNEI. The CDR3 runs 11 residues. This chain's CDR3 is CASSDPYEQYF. The DNA for the CDR3 is TGTGCCAGCAGTGACCCCTACGAGCAGTACTTC. The whole variable domain, remainder taken from reference TRBV2 and TRBJ2-7, is EPEVTQTPSHQVTQMGQEVILRCVPISNHLYFYWYRQILGQKVEFLVSFYNNEISEKSEIFDDQFSVERPDGSNFTLKIRSTKLEDSAMYFCASSDPYEQYFGPGTRLTVT.

The rearrangement uses TRBV27 and TRBJ2-7; 7 nucleotides align to TRBD1. Germline V CDR1 and CDR2: MNHEY, SMNVEV (reference sequence). This CDR3 comprises 14 residues. V lost 7 bases, J lost 2 bases, and 8 bases stayed unmatched. Here the CDR3 DNA reads TGTGCCAGCAAGAGGGGGACAGAAACCTACGAGCAGTACTTC. Encoded protein: CASKRGTETYEQYF.

This chain joins TRBV7-6 and TRBJ2-7; TRBD1 matches at 7 bases. The length of the CDR3 is 16 residues. The ends lost 6 bases at V and 5 bases at J; junction bases unmatched: 16. The germline gives CDR1 SGHVS, CDR2 FNYEAQ. The CDR3: CASSNQIRDRVHEQYF. The CDR3 DNA is TGTGCCAGCAGTAACCAAATAAGAGACAGGGTCCACGAGCAGTACTTC. The entire variable domain, with the rest obtained from reference TRBV7-6 and TRBJ2-7, is as follows: GAGVSQSPRYKVTKRGQDVALRCDPISGHVSLYWYRQALGQGPEFLTYFNYEAQQDKSGLPNDRFSAERPEGSISTLTIQRTEQRDSAMYRCASSNQIRDRVHEQYFGPGTRLTVT.

This chain uses TRBV18 with TRBJ2-7, with D possibly being TRBD2 (6 bases). The CDR3 is made up of 13 amino acids. V gave up 3 bases and J gave up 2 bases, with 8 bases separating them. In germline, CDR1 is KGHSH, CDR2 LQKENI. Here the CDR3 reads CASSPGLPYEQYF. CDR3 nucleotide sequence: TGTGCCAGCTCACCGGGACTGCCCTACGAGCAGTACTTC.

The V gene is TRBV5-4, the J gene TRBJ2-4; 11 nucleotides line up with TRBD2. V shed 4 bases and J 6 bases; nucleotides not matched to a gene: 6. Per the germline V gene, CDR1 is SGHNT and CDR2 is YYREEE (reference sequence). CDR3 length equals 15 residues. The CDR3 sequence: CASSLTSGERNIQYF. The CDR3 region has the DNA TGTGCCAGCAGCCTGACTAGCGGGGAACGAAACATTCAGTACTTC. Filled out from reference TRBV5-4 and TRBJ2-4, the complete variable domain reads ETGVTQSPTHLIKTRGQQVTLRCSSQSGHNTVSWYQQALGQGPQFIFQYYREEENGRGNFPPRFSGLQFPNYSSELNVNALELDDSALYLCASSLTSGERNIQYFGAGTRLSVL.

DNA for the CDR3: TGTGCCAGCAGCTCCACCGGGACAGGGTGGAATTCACCCCTCCACTTT. As protein: CASSSTGTGWNSPLHF. The genes are TRBV7-9 and TRBJ1-6, with 9 bases matching TRBD1. J lost 7 bases, V lost 4 bases, and 8 bases had no gene match. Germline V gene data show CDR1 as SEHNR and CDR2 as FQNEAQ (reference sequence). This CDR3 spans 16 amino acids.

The chain couples TRBV6-5 to TRBJ2-7; D gene unclear. CDR1 MNHEY and CDR2 SVGAGI come from the germline V gene. The V end was cut by 0 bases, the J end by 2 bases, with 14 bases between. CDR3 size: 16 residues. The CDR3 loop is CASSYSGRQQTYEQYF. The CDR3 DNA sequence: TGTGCCAGCAGTTACTCGGGTCGCCAGCAGACCTACGAGCAGTACTTC.

The chain links TRBV10-2 to TRBJ1-2; no clear D. The CDR3 consists of 15 residues. Germline assignment: CDR1 WSHSY and CDR2 SAAADI. Between the trimmed V and J ends, which lost 4 bases and 1 base, there was a span of 13 bases. CDR3 region: CASSAPAVGNYGYTF. The CDR3 bases are TGCGCCAGCAGTGCCCCGGCCGTGGGTAACTATGGCTACACCTTC.

V usage is TRBV6-1 and J usage is TRBJ2-5, with 10 bases identical to TRBD2. The end of the DNA is better explained by TRBJ2-7, so the J call may be wrong. The CDR3 contains 18 residues. Germline V lookup: CDR1 MNHNS, CDR2 SASEGT. The CDR3 DNA reads TGTGCCAGCAGTGGTGTTTTCGGGACTAGCGCCCCCTCCTACGAGCAGTACTTC. Translating it yields CASSGVFGTSAPSYEQYF.

The chain combines TRBV30 with TRBJ1-2, with 7 positions matching TRBD1. Per the germline V gene, CDR1 is GTSNPN and CDR2 is SVGIG (reference sequence). The CDR3 spans 13 residues. V trimming: 5 bases; J trimming: 0 bases; junction bases outside the gene matches: 3. CDR3 in DNA: TGTGCCTGGGCGGGACAGACTAACTATGGCTACACCTTC. Translation: CAWAGQTNYGYTF.

The gene calls are TRBV6-6 and TRBJ2-7; D ambiguous. Between the trimmed V and J ends, which lost 5 bases and 1 base, there was a span of 18 bases. This CDR3 spans 16 amino acids. Germline-derived CDR1 and CDR2 are MNHNY and SVGAGI (reference sequence). The DNA of the CDR3 is TGTGCCAGCAGTCCCCGGGCGGCCGTGAAGTCCTACGAGCAGTACTTC. Amino acids: CASSPRAAVKSYEQYF.

This clone appeared a single time. The V and J genes are TRBV7-2 and TRBJ1-2; no reliable D call. V lost 1 base and J 2 bases, leaving 5 bases between the germline ends. Germline V gene sequence: CDR1 SGHTA, CDR2 FQGNSA. The length of the CDR3 is 13 residues. The CDR3 spells CASSLDANYGYTF. For the CDR3, the DNA is TGTGCCAGCAGCTTAGACGCGAACTATGGCTACACCTTC.

The V and J genes are TRBV15 and TRBJ1-1, with 8 nucleotides matching TRBD1. J gave up 1 base and V 1 base, and 5 bases lay outside the gene matches. CDR1 LNHNV and CDR2 YYDKDF come from the germline V gene (reference sequence). CDR3 length equals 16 residues. As DNA, the CDR3 is TGTGCCACCAGCAGAGGGACAGGGCGCCCGAACACTGAAGCTTTCTTT. It is translated as CATSRGTGRPNTEAFF.

V is TRBV30 and J is TRBJ1-1; no clear D gene. CDR1 GTSNPN and CDR2 SVGIG come from the germline V gene (reference sequence). This CDR3 contains 14 residues. The germline V and J ends were trimmed by 0 bases and 5 bases, with 13 bases remaining between them. CDR3 sequence reads: CAWSVGGKVTEAFF. For the CDR3, the DNA is TGTGCCTGGAGTGTCGGCGGCAAGGTGACTGAAGCTTTCTTT.

CDR3 DNA sequence: TGTGCCAGCAGTTTAGGGGCCGGGGAGCTGTTTTTT. Translating it yields CASSLGAGELFF. The chain employs TRBV28 and TRBJ2-2; no clear D. Trimming stripped 2 bases from V and 6 bases from J, with 4 bases between. Germline CDR1 reads MDHEN; CDR2 reads SYDVKM. The length of the CDR3 is 12 residues. The full variable domain, in which reference TRBV28 and TRBJ2-2 provide the parts outside the CDR3, is DVKVTQSSRYLVKRTGEKVFLECVQDMDHENMFWYRQDPGLGLRLIYFSYDVKMKEKGDIPEGYSVSREKKERFSLILESASTNQTSMYLCASSLGAGELFFGEGSRLTVL.

The V call is TRBV6-6, the J call TRBJ1-3; D perhaps matches TRBD1 (6 bases). Germline V gives CDR1 MNHNY, CDR2 SVGAGI (reference sequence). The CDR3 has 14 residues. Between the trimmed V and J ends, which lost 4 bases and 6 bases, there was a span of 13 bases. The CDR3 DNA is TGTGCCAGCAGTTCGGACAGTCGAGAAAACACCATATATTTT. It yields the protein CASSSDSRENTIYF.

This clone appeared once. The V and J genes are TRBV5-1 and TRBJ2-7; 8 bases are shared with TRBD1. V was clipped by 0 bases and J by 3 bases; unmatched bases: 8. In germline, CDR1 is SGHRS, CDR2 YFSETQ. The CDR3 is made up of 16 amino acids. CDR3 residues: CASSLVSGGQDYEQYF. CDR3 in DNA: TGCGCCAGCAGCTTGGTTTCTGGGGGACAGGACTACGAGCAGTACTTC.

The J gene is TRBJ2-2, the V gene TRBV5-6; TRBD2 matches 7 bases. Germline CDR1 and CDR2: SGHDT and YYEEEE. This CDR3 region has 16 residues. The V segment lost 2 bases and the J segment 1 base; nucleotides outside the gene matches: 5. The CDR3 protein is CASSFYRGRNTGELFF. In DNA form, the CDR3 reads TGTGCCAGCAGCTTTTATCGCGGGAGGAACACCGGGGAGCTGTTTTTT.

This sequence joins TRBV2 and TRBJ2-3, with TRBD2 matching 13 bases. This CDR3 spans 15 amino acids. The germline CDR1 and CDR2 sequences are SNHLY and FYNNEI. With V trimmed by 8 bases and J by 4 bases, 6 bases remained unmatched. The chain's CDR3 is CASCRLAGGPDTQYF. DNA of the CDR3: TGTGCCAGCTGCAGACTAGCGGGAGGTCCAGATACGCAGTATTTT.